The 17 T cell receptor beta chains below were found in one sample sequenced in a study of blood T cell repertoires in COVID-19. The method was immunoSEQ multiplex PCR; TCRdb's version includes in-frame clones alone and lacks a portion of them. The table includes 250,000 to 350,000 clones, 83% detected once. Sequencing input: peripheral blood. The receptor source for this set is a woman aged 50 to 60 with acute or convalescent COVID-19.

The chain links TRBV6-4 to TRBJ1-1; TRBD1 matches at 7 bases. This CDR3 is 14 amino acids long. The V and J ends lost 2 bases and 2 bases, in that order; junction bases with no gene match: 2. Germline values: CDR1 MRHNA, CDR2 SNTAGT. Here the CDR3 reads CASSDRDSNTEAFF. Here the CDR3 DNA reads TGTGCCAGCAGTGACCGGGACAGTAACACTGAAGCTTTCTTT.

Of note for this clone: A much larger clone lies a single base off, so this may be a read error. The CDR3 DNA reads TGTGCCAGCAGCTTGGACAGGGGTGCCTACAATGAGCAGTTCTTC. Its translation: CASSLDRGAYNEQFF. This chain connects TRBV7-3 to TRBJ2-1; 9 bases match TRBD1. With V trimmed by 3 bases and J by 2 bases, 2 bases remained unmatched. Germline-derived CDR1 and CDR2 are SGHTA and FQGTGA. CDR3 length: 15 amino acids.

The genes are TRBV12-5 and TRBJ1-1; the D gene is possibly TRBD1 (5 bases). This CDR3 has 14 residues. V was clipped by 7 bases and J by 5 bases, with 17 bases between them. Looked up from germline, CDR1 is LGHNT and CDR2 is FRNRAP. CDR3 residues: CASASSKGRTEAFF. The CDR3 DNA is TGTGCTAGTGCTTCATCTAAGGGGCGGACTGAAGCTTTCTTT.

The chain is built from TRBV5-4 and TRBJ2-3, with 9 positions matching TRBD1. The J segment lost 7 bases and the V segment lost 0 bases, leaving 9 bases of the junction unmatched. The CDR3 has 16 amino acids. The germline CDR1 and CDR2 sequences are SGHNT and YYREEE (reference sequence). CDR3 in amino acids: CASSLAWDRVNNTQYF. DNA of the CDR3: TGTGCCAGCAGCTTGGCATGGGACAGGGTCAATAATACGCAGTATTTT.

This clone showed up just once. CDR3 nucleotides: TGCGCCAGCAGCTTAACGACAGGGTACGGCGATGAGCAGTTCTTC. It is translated as CASSLTTGYGDEQFF. The chain links TRBV5-1 to TRBJ2-1; the match to TRBD1 covers 7 bases. Germline V lookup: CDR1 SGHRS, CDR2 YFSETQ. V lost 2 bases and J lost 8; bases outside the gene matches: 10. This CDR3 has 15 amino acids.

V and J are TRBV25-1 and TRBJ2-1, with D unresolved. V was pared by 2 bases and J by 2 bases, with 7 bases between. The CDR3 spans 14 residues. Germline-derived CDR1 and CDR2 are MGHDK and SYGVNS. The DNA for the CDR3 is TGTGCCAGCAGTGAAAGCTATACCTACAATGAGCAGTTCTTC. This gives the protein CASSESYTYNEQFF.

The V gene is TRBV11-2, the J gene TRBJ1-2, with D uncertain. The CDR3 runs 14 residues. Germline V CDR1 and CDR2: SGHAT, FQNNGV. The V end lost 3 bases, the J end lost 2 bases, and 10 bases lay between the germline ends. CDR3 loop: CASSLFTENYGYTF. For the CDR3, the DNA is TGTGCCAGCAGCTTGTTCACAGAGAACTATGGCTACACCTTC.

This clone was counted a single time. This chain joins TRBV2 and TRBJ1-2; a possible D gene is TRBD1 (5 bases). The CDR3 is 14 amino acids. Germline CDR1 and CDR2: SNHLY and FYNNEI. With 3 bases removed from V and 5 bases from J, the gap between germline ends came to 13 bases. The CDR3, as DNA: TGTGCCAGCAGTGAGGGGGGTGCTTGGTATGGCTACACCTTC. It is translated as CASSEGGAWYGYTF.

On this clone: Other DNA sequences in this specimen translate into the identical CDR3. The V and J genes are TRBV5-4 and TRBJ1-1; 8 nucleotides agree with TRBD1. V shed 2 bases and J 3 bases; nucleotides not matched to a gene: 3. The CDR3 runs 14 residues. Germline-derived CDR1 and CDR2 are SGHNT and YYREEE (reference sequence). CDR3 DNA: TGTGCCAGCAGCTTCGACAGGGGATACACTGAAGCTTTCTTT. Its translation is CASSFDRGYTEAFF.

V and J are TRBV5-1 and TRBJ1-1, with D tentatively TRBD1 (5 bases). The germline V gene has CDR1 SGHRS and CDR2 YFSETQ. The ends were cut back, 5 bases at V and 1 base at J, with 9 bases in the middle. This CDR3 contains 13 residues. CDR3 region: CASRTGQNTEAFF. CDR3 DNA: TGCGCCAGCAGAACAGGACAGAACACTGAAGCTTTCTTT.

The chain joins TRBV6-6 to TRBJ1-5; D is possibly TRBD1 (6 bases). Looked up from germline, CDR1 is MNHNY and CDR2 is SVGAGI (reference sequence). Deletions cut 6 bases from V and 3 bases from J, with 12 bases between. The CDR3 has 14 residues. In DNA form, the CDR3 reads TGTGCCAGCAGCTCCGACAGGAACAATCAGCCCCAGCATTTT. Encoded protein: CASSSDRNNQPQHF.

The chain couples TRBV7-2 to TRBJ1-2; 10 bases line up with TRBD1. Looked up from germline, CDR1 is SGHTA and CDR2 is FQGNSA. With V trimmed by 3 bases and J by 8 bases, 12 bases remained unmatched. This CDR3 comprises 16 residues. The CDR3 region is CASSFATSRTGGGYTF. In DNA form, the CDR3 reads TGTGCCAGCAGCTTCGCTACCTCACGGACAGGGGGAGGCTACACCTTC.

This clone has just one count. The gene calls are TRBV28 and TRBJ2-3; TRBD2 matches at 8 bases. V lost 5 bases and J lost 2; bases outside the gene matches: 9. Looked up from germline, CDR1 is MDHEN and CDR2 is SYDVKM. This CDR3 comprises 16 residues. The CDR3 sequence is CASSPSGAGDTDTQYF. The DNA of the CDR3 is TGTGCCAGCAGTCCCTCAGGAGCGGGGGACACAGATACGCAGTATTTT. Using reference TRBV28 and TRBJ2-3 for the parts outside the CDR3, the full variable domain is DVKVTQSSRYLVKRTGEKVFLECVQDMDHENMFWYRQDPGLGLRLIYFSYDVKMKEKGDIPEGYSVSREKKERFSLILESASTNQTSMYLCASSPSGAGDTDTQYFGPGTRLTVL.

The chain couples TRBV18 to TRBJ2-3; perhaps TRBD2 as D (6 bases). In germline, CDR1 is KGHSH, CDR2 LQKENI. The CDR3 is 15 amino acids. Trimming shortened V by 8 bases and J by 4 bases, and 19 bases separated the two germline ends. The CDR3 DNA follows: TGTGCCAGCCCGATGCTAACTAGCTTCCCAGATACGCAGTATTTT. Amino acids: CASPMLTSFPDTQYF.

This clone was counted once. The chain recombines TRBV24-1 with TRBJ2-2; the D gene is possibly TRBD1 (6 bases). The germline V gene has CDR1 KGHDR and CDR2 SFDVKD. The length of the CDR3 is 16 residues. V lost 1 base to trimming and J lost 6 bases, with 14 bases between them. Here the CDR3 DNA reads TGTGCCACCAGTGATTTAGGAGCAGGGGATTCCGGGGAGCTGTTTTTT. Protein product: CATSDLGAGDSGELFF.

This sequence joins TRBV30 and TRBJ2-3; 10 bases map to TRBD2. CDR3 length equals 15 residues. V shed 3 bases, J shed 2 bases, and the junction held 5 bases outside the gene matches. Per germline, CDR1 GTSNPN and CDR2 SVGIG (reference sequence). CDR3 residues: CAWRVSGRATDTQYF. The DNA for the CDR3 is TGTGCCTGGAGGGTAAGCGGGAGGGCCACAGATACGCAGTATTTT.

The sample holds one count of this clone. The CDR3 loop is CASSLGSMFNYGYTF. DNA for the CDR3: TGTGCCAGCAGCCTCGGGTCAATGTTCAACTATGGCTACACCTTC. This rearrangement joins TRBV5-8 to TRBJ1-2; no clear D gene. Looked up from germline, CDR1 is SGHTS and CDR2 is YDEGEE. Trimming removed 4 bases from V and 2 bases from J, with 15 bases in between. The CDR3 totals 15 residues.